Presented here are 3 T cell receptor beta chains from one specimen sequenced in a study of cytomegalovirus exposure and HLA in healthy donors. The primer mix had 60 Vbeta and 13 Jbeta primers. Produced via immunoSEQ multiplex PCR; TCRdb's table is partial and in-frame only. The sample consists of 120,000 or so clones, 81% of them appearing once. Sequenced material: PBMCs. These receptors all stem from a man aged 18-30 years in good health and CMV-seropositive.

The chain carries TRBV6-6 and TRBJ2-2; 8 positions agree with TRBD1. Trimming cost V 10 bases and J 7 bases; bases outside gene matches: 14. Per germline, CDR1 MNHNY and CDR2 SVGAGI (reference sequence). The CDR3 covers 15 residues. DNA for the CDR3: TGTGCCACCAGGGTGGGGGCAGGGGGCTTCGGGGAGCTGTTTTTT. Protein product: CATRVGAGGFGELFF.

The V gene is TRBV6-5, the J gene TRBJ2-7, with D perhaps TRBD1 (5 bases). CDR1 MNHEY and CDR2 SVGAGI come from the germline V gene. The V end lost 10 bases, the J end lost 0 bases, and 13 bases lay between the germline ends. This CDR3 has 13 residues. Here the CDR3 reads CATQTQGSYEQYF. CDR3 sequence (DNA): TGTGCCACACAAACCCAGGGCTCCTACGAGCAGTACTTC.

The chain couples TRBV7-2 to TRBJ1-2; weak D call: TRBD1 (6 bases). Germline V gives CDR1 SGHTA, CDR2 FQGNSA. V lost 2 bases and J lost 6, with 19 bases in between. The CDR3 totals 16 residues. CDR3 sequence: CASSLTGSGTIDGYTF. CDR3 DNA sequence: TGTGCCAGCAGCTTAACTGGTTCCGGGACAATTGATGGCTACACCTTC.